This T cell receptor (beta chain) appears in the sequencing data of a study of blood T cells in healthy people across ages. Study-wide results and limits: Age advanced and TCR beta diversity per million T cells fell, roughly linearly. Unsorted PBMC material precluded a definitive naive versus antigen-experienced comparison.

V lost 8 bases to trimming and J lost 3 bases, with 11 bases between them. The CDR3 has 13 residues. Germline V lookup: CDR1 MDHEN, CDR2 SYDVKM. About this clonotype itself: Its specificity is unknown.

The use of a sample-barcoded 5' primer and a J-beta primer mix characterized a second PCR of about 6 to 11 cycles. Each single sample gave us at least 2.5 million CDR3-containing paired-end reads. TCRdb used MiXCR to reprocess the 5' RACE reads, holding one entry per CDR3 protein. The table shows roughly 700,000 distinct CDR3 sequences, with around 49% occurring only once. The receptor was derived from a woman aged 60-75 years in good health. Specimen: blood. This chain joins TRBV28 and TRBJ2-4; tentatively, D is TRBD1 or TRBD2 (6 bases each). CDR3 residues: CASGGGNKNIQYF. As DNA, the CDR3 is TGTGCCAGCGGAGGGGGAAACAAAAACATTCAGTACTTC.